These 24 T cell receptor beta chains originate from one sample sequenced in a study of preoperative IRX-2 immunotherapy in early breast cancer. Generated by immunoSEQ multiplex PCR, the TCRdb table keeps only in-frame clones and is missing some. The data contain fewer than 6,500 clones, roughly two thirds of them singletons. Treatment denoted: preoperative locoregional IRX-2 cytokine immunotherapy. Specimen: tumor tissue, collected before IRX-2 immunotherapy. The receptors shown here come from a human donor with breast cancer.

The CDR3 DNA reads TGTGCCAGTAGTATGGGGGGCTGGACTGAAGCTTTCTTT. It translates to CASSMGGWTEAFF. The chain joins TRBV19 to TRBJ1-1; tentatively, D is TRBD1 (6 bases). The germline V gene has CDR1 LNHDA and CDR2 SQIVND (reference sequence). V lost 3 bases, J lost 5 bases, and 10 bases lay in between. The CDR3 length is 13 residues.

The V gene is TRBV10-3, the J gene TRBJ1-5; 9 bases line up with TRBD1. V was clipped by 0 bases and J by 6 bases; unmatched bases: 12. The length of the CDR3 is 18 residues. Germline CDR1 is ENHRY and CDR2 is SYGVKD. DNA for the CDR3: TGTGCCATCAGTGAGTCTATCGACCTGGGACAGGGAACTCAGCCCCAGCATTTT. It yields the protein CAISESIDLGQGTQPQHF.

This clone counts as medium-sized. The chain has TRBV19 and TRBJ2-7; D is possibly TRBD2 (5 bases). V dropped 4 bases and J dropped 4 bases, with 17 bases sitting between them. CDR1 is LNHDA and CDR2 is SQIVND in the germline V gene (reference sequence). The CDR3 is 15 residues long. The CDR3 DNA is TGTGCCAGTAGTACCCCCGGGGTAGGGCGATACGAGCAGTACTTC. Its translation is CASSTPGVGRYEQYF.

The J gene is TRBJ1-2, the V gene TRBV28; a possible D gene is TRBD1 (6 bases). In germline, CDR1 is MDHEN, CDR2 SYDVKM. Trimming shortened V by 6 bases and J by 4 bases, and 15 bases separated the two germline ends. The CDR3 runs to 14 residues. CDR3 DNA: TGTGCCAGCAGATCGCCCGACAGGTTCTATGGCTACACCTTC. It codes for CASRSPDRFYGYTF.

The rearrangement links TRBV2 to TRBJ2-1; 7 bases fit TRBD2. The ends lost 5 bases at V and 3 bases at J; junction bases unmatched: 7. Germline lookup yields CDR1 SNHLY and CDR2 FYNNEI. This CDR3 region has 15 residues. In nucleotides, the CDR3 is TGTGCCAGCAGTTTAGGCGGGAGTGGCTACAATGAGCAGTTCTTC. It yields the protein CASSLGGSGYNEQFF.

The chain couples TRBV5-1 to TRBJ1-2; 8 bases line up with TRBD1. This CDR3 region has 15 residues. Germline V gene sequence: CDR1 SGHRS, CDR2 YFSETQ. Losses at the gene ends were 2 bases for V and 10 bases for J; bases not matched to a gene: 13. The CDR3 protein is CASSLRTGTIWSYTF. CDR3 nucleotides: TGCGCCAGCAGCTTAAGGACAGGGACGATTTGGTCCTACACCTTC.

The genes are TRBV6-8 and TRBJ2-1, with TRBD2 matching over 12 bases. CDR1 is MNHGY and CDR2 is SAAAGT in the germline V gene. CDR3 length: 15 residues. V lost 6 bases to trimming and J lost 4 bases; unmatched junction nucleotides: 4. The CDR3 region is CASSPGLAGYNEQFF. For the CDR3, the DNA is TGTGCCAGCAGCCCTGGACTAGCGGGGTACAATGAGCAGTTCTTC.

This clone has more than one count but fewer than ten. The V gene is TRBV11-3, the J gene TRBJ2-1; 7 positions agree with TRBD1. The CDR3 is made up of 17 amino acids. With V trimmed by 7 bases and J by 3 bases, 15 bases remained unmatched. Germline lookup yields CDR1 SGHNT and CDR2 YENEEA. CDR3 DNA sequence: TGTGCCAGCAACAAACCCTCGGGACAGAGTTACTACAATGAGCAGTTCTTC. It codes for CASNKPSGQSYYNEQFF. Looking up the rest from reference TRBV11-3 and TRBJ2-1 gives the full variable domain: EAGVVQSPRYKIIEKKQPVAFWCNPISGHNTLYWYLQNLGQGPELLIRYENEEAVDDSQLPKDRFSAERLKGVDSTLKIQPAELGDSAVYLCASNKPSGQSYYNEQFFGPGTRLTVL.

J is TRBJ2-7 and V is TRBV6-8; D perhaps matches TRBD1 (6 bases). Germline V CDR1 and CDR2: MNHGY, SAAAGT. The CDR3 is made up of 15 amino acids. The ends were cut back, 6 bases at V and 7 bases at J, with 22 bases in the middle. CDR3 residues: CASRPRQAGVGEQYF. CDR3 nucleotide sequence: TGTGCCAGCAGACCCCGACAGGCTGGTGTTGGGGAGCAGTACTTC.

This clone occurred once. This rearrangement joins TRBV6-8 to TRBJ2-7, with 9 positions matching TRBD1. The CDR3 covers 12 residues. The V segment lost 10 bases and the J segment 7 bases; nucleotides outside the gene matches: 8. CDR1 MNHGY and CDR2 SAAAGT come from the germline V gene. The CDR3 bases are TGTGCCATCAGGGGACAGGGATATGAGCAGTACTTC. It yields the protein CAIRGQGYEQYF.

The chain couples TRBV6-4 to TRBJ2-7; no clear D gene. V was trimmed by 8 bases and J by 3 bases, leaving 8 bases between them. The CDR3 runs 11 residues. Germline V gene data show CDR1 as MRHNA and CDR2 as SNTAGT. The DNA of the CDR3 is TGTGCCAGCGGTCAGTTCTACGAGCAGTACTTC. This codes for CASGQFYEQYF.

The rearrangement uses TRBV11-3 and TRBJ2-3, with 11 bases aligning to TRBD1. Germline CDR1 SGHNT, CDR2 YENEEA. V shed 3 bases, J shed 3 bases, and the junction held 2 bases outside the gene matches. The CDR3 loop spans 15 amino acids. CDR3 bases: TGTGCCAGCAGCTTCGGGACAGGGGGAACAGATACGCAGTATTTT. Its translation: CASSFGTGGTDTQYF. The whole variable domain, filled in from reference TRBV11-3 and TRBJ2-3, reads EAGVVQSPRYKIIEKKQPVAFWCNPISGHNTLYWYLQNLGQGPELLIRYENEEAVDDSQLPKDRFSAERLKGVDSTLKIQPAELGDSAVYLCASSFGTGGTDTQYFGPGTRLTVL.

This clone was recorded once. The chain uses TRBV30 and TRBJ2-1, with 8 bases fitting TRBD2. The V gene's germline CDR1 is GTSNPN and CDR2 SVGIG (reference sequence). This CDR3 is built from 14 residues. With V trimmed by 3 bases and J by 6 bases, 7 bases remained unmatched. CDR3 sequence reads: CAWSLGAGVNEQFF. The CDR3 DNA is TGTGCCTGGAGCCTCGGAGCGGGGGTCAATGAGCAGTTCTTC.

Remarks on this clone: Other DNA sequences from this sample encode an identical CDR3 as well. The genes are TRBV15 and TRBJ1-5; 9 positions match TRBD1. The CDR3 is made up of 17 amino acids. Germline V gene data show CDR1 as LNHNV and CDR2 as YYDKDF (reference sequence). The V segment lost 0 bases and the J segment 6 bases; nucleotides outside the gene matches: 9. The DNA of the CDR3 is TGTGCCACCAGCAGAGACCCCCCCGGGACAGGGAGTCAGCCCCAGCATTTT. As protein: CATSRDPPGTGSQPQHF.

This clone turned up a few times. The chain combines TRBV5-1 with TRBJ1-3; unclear D gene. Germline-derived CDR1 and CDR2 are SGHRS and YFSETQ. The CDR3 runs 15 residues. The germline V and J ends were trimmed by 0 bases and 4 bases, with 11 bases remaining between them. The CDR3 loop reads CASSLDGEWGNTIYF. In nucleotides, the CDR3 is TGCGCCAGCAGCTTGGATGGGGAGTGGGGAAACACCATATATTTT.

The chain links TRBV11-1 to TRBJ2-1; 7 bases line up with TRBD2. The CDR3 is made up of 17 amino acids. CDR1 and CDR2 (germline): SGHAT, FQDESV (reference sequence). V was clipped by 5 bases and J by 0 bases; unmatched bases: 10. The CDR3 region is CASSPYSGSSSYNEQFF. The DNA for the CDR3 is TGTGCCAGCAGCCCCTATAGCGGGTCAAGCTCCTACAATGAGCAGTTCTTC.

V gene TRBV6-8 combines with J gene TRBJ2-6; a possible D gene is TRBD2 (5 bases). Looked up from germline, CDR1 is MNHGY and CDR2 is SAAAGT. The ends were cut back, 7 bases at V and 2 bases at J, with 15 bases in the middle. The CDR3 contains 16 residues. CDR3 bases: TGTGCCAGCACGTTCTTATCGGGAACTGGGGCCAACGTCCTGACTTTC. It specifies CASTFLSGTGANVLTF.

This clone showed up just a few times. The chain has TRBV10-3 and TRBJ1-1; no clear D gene. Per the germline V gene, CDR1 is ENHRY and CDR2 is SYGVKD. V was cut by 2 bases and J by 6 bases, with 13 bases left in between. CDR3 length: 14 amino acids. The CDR3 loop reads CAISEEEEVAEAFF. The CDR3 DNA reads TGTGCCATCAGTGAGGAGGAGGAAGTAGCTGAAGCTTTCTTT.

The CDR3: CASSINFGTFYEQYF. In DNA, the CDR3 is TGTGCCAGTAGTATAAATTTCGGGACATTCTACGAGCAGTACTTC. This sequence joins TRBV19 and TRBJ2-7, with D possibly matching TRBD1 (6 bases). The V end was cut by 2 bases, the J end by 3 bases, with 14 bases between. Germline assignment: CDR1 LNHDA and CDR2 SQIVND (reference sequence). The CDR3 is made up of 15 amino acids.

This sequence joins TRBV29-1 and TRBJ2-4, with 12 bases fitting TRBD2. This CDR3 has 15 residues. V was pared by 1 base and J by 6 bases, with 4 bases of the junction left unmatched. Germline V gene sequence: CDR1 SQVTM, CDR2 ANQGSEA. The CDR3 here is CSVEGLAGGVNIQYF. Here the CDR3 DNA reads TGCAGCGTTGAAGGGCTAGCGGGAGGGGTAAACATTCAGTACTTC.

V gene TRBV28 combines with J gene TRBJ2-7; D is uncertain. The germline gives CDR1 MDHEN, CDR2 SYDVKM. The CDR3 totals 14 residues. The V end was cut by 2 bases, the J end by 4 bases, with 12 bases between. Here the CDR3 DNA reads TGTGCCAGCAGTTTAGGGCAACCCTTTTACGAGCAGTACTTC. This translates into CASSLGQPFYEQYF.

This clone has only a few counts. The chain links TRBV28 to TRBJ2-7; D might be TRBD1 or TRBD2, each matching 5 bases. V lost 7 bases and J lost 2, with 15 bases in between. This CDR3 is 14 amino acids long. The germline V gene has CDR1 MDHEN and CDR2 SYDVKM. The CDR3 here is CASKGTGLAYEQYF. In nucleotides, the CDR3 is TGTGCCAGCAAGGGGACCGGTCTAGCCTACGAGCAGTACTTC.

This clone is classed as medium-sized. The chain uses TRBV11-3 and TRBJ2-1, with TRBD1 matching 10 bases. Germline CDR1 reads SGHNT; CDR2 reads YENEEA. V lost 3 bases to trimming and J lost 8 bases; unmatched junction nucleotides: 4. CDR3 length: 14 amino acids. The CDR3 DNA sequence: TGTGCCAGCAGCTTCGACAGGGGGCAGGATGAGCAGTTCTTC. Protein: CASSFDRGQDEQFF.

The table lists this clone with a count of one. The chain uses TRBV6-8 and TRBJ2-1; 8 bases match TRBD2. The CDR3 totals 15 residues. Trimming took 2 bases from V and 5 from J; bases not matched to a gene: 5. CDR1 and CDR2 from the germline V gene are MNHGY and SAAAGT. DNA for the CDR3: TGTGCCAGCAGTTACGATTGGCGGGAGGACAATGAGCAGTTCTTC. Encoded protein: CASSYDWREDNEQFF.